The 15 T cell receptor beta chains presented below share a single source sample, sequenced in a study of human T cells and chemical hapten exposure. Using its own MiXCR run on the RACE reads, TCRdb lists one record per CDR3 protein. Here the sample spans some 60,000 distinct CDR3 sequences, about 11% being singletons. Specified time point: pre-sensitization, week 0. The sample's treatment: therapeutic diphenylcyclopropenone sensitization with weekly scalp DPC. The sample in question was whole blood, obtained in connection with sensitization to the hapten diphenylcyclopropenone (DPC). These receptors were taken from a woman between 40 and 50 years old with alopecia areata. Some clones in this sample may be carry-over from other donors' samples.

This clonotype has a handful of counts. CDR3 amino acids: CASSHRTGTYEQYF. CDR3 in DNA: TGTGCCAGCAGCCACCGGACAGGGACCTACGAGCAGTACTTC. V usage is TRBV7-2 and J usage is TRBJ2-7; 8 bases agree with TRBD1. The length of the CDR3 is 14 residues. The germline gives CDR1 SGHTA, CDR2 FQGNSA. The junction had 5 bases not matched to a gene; V was cut back by 5 bases and J by 2 bases.

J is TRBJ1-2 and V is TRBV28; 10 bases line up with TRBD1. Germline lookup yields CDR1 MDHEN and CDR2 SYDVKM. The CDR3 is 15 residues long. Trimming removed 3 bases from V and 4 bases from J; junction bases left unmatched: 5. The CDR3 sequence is CASSLGQGSVYGYTF. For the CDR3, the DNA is TGTGCCAGCAGTTTGGGACAGGGGAGTGTCTATGGCTACACCTTC.

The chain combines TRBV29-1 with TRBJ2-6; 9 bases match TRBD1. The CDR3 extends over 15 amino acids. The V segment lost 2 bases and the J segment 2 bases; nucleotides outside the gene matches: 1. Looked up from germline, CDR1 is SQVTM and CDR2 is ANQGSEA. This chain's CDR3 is CSVETGGAGANVLTF. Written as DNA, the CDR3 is TGCAGCGTTGAAACAGGGGGCGCTGGGGCCAACGTCCTGACTTTC. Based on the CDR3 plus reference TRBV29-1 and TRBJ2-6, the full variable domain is SAVISQKPSRDICQRGTSLTIQCQVDSQVTMMFWYRQQPGQSLTLIATANQGSEATYESGFVIDKFPISRPNLTFSTLTVSNMSPEDSSIYLCSVETGGAGANVLTFGAGSRLTVL.

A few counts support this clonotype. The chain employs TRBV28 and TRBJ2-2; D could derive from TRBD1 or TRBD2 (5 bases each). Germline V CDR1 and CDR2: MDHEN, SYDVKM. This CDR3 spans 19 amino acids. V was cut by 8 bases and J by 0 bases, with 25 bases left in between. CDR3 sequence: CASGTAPGTTRTNTGELFF. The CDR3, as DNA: TGTGCCAGCGGGACCGCCCCAGGGACCACTCGTACGAACACCGGGGAGCTGTTTTTT.

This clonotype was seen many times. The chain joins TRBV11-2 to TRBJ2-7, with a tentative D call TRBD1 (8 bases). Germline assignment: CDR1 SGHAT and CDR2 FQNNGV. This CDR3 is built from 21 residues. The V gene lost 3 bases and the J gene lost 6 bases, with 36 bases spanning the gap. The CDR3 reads CASSFQVSGGFLRDRRPEQYF. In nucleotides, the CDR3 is TGTGCCAGCAGCTTTCAGGTTTCGGGGGGTTTCCTCCGGGACAGGCGTCCCGAGCAGTACTTC.

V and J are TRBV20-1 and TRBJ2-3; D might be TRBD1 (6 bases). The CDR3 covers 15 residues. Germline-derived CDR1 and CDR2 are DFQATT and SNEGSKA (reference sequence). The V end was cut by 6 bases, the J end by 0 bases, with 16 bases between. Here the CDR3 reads CSAIDRKTSTDTQYF. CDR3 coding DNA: TGCAGTGCCATCGACAGGAAAACTAGCACAGATACGCAGTATTTT.

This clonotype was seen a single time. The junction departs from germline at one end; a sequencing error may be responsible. Here the CDR3 reads CASTDSVEAWSQPQRF. DNA of the CDR3: TGTGCCAGCACTGACTCGGTGGAGGCATGGAGTCAGCCCCAGCGTTTT. The V call is TRBV12-3 or TRBV12-4, the J call TRBJ1-5; no clear D gene. The CDR3 consists of 16 residues.

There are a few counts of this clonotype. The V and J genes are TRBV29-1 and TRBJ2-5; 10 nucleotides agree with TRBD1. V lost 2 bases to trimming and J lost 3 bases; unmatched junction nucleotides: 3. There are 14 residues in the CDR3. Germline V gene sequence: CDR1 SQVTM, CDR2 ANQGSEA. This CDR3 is CSVETGTGEETQYF. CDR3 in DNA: TGCAGCGTTGAAACCGGGACAGGGGAAGAGACCCAGTACTTC.

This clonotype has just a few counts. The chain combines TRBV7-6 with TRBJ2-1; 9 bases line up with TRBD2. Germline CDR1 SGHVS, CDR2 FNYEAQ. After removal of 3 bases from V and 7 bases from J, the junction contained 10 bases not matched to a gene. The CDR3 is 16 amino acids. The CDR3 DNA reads TGTGCCAGCAGCTTCGGCGGGGGGGCCTCGGTTAATGAGCAGTTCTTC. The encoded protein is CASSFGGGASVNEQFF.

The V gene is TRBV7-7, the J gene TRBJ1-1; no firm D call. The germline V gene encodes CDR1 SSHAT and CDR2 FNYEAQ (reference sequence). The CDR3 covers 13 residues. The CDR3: CANSLGLNTEAFF. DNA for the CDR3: TGTGCTAACAGCCTGGGATTGAACACTGAAGCTTTCTTT.

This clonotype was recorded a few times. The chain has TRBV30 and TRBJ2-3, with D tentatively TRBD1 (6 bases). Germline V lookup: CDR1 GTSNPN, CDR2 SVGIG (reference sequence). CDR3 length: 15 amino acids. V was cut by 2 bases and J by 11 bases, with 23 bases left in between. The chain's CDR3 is CAWSHGQFGVRGQYF. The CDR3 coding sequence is TGTGCCTGGAGTCACGGACAGTTCGGGGTTAGGGGGCAGTATTTT. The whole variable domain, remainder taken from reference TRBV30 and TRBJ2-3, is SQTIHQWPATLVQPVGSPLSLECTVEGTSNPNLYWYRQAAGRGLQLLFYSVGIGQISSEVPQNLSASRPQDRQFILSSKKLLLSDSGFYLCAWSHGQFGVRGQYFGPGTRLTVL.

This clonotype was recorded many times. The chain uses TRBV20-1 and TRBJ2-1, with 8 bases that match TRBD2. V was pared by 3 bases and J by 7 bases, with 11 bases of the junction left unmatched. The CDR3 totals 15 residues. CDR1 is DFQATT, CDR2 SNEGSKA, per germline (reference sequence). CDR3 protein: CSARMTGTSGNEQFF. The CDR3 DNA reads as TGCAGTGCTAGGATGACCGGGACTAGTGGGAATGAGCAGTTCTTC.

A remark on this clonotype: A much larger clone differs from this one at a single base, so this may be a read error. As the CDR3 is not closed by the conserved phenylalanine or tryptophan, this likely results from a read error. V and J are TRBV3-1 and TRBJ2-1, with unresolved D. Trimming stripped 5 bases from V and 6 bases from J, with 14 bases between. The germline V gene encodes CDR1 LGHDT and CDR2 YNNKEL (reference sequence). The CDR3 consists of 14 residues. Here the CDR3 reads CASSYHGWGNEQFI. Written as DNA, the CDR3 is TGTGCCAGCAGCTACCACGGGTGGGGCAATGAGCAGTTCATC.

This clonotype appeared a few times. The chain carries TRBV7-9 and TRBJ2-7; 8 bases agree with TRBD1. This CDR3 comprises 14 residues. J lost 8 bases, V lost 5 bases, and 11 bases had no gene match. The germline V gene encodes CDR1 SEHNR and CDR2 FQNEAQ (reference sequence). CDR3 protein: CASSARTGSDKQYF. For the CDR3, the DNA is TGTGCCAGCAGCGCCCGGACAGGGAGCGACAAGCAGTACTTC.

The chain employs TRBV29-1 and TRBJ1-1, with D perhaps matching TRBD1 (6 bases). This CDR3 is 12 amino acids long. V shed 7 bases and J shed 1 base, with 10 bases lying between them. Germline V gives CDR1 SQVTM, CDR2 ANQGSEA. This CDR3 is CSGGRGNTEAFF. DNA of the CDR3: TGCAGCGGGGGCAGGGGGAACACTGAAGCTTTCTTT.